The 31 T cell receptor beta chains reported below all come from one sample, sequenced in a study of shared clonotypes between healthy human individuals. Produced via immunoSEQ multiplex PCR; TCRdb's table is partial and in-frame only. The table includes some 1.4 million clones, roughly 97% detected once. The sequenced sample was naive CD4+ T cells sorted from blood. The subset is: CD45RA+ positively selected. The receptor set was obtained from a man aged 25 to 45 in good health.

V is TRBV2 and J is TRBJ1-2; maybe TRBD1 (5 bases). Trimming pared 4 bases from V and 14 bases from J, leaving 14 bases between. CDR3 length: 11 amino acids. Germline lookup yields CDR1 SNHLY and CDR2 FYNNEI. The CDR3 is CASSGTPAETF. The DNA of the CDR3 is TGTGCCAGCAGTGGGACACCGGCTGAGACCTTC.

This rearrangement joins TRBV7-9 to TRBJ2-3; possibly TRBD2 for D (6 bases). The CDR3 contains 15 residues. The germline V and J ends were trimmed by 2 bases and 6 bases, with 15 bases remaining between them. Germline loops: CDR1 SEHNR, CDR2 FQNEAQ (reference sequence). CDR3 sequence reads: CASSLRELTPDTQYF. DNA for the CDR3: TGTGCCAGCAGCTTACGGGAGCTTACCCCCGATACGCAGTATTTT.

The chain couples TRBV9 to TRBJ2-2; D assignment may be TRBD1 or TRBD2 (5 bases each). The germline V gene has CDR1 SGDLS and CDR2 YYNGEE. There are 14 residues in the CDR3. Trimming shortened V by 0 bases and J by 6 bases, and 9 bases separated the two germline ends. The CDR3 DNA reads TGTGCCAGCAGCGTAGATCCGGGGCCCGGGGAGCTGTTTTTT. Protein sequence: CASSVDPGPGELFF.

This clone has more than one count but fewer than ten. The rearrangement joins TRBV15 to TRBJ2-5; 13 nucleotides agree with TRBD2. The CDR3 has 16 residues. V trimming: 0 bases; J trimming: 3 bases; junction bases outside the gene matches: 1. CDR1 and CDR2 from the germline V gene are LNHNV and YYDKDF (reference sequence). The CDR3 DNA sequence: TGTGCCACCAGCAGAGACGGGACTAGCGGGAAAGAGACCCAGTACTTC. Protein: CATSRDGTSGKETQYF. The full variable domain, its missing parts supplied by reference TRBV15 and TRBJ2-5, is DAMVIQNPRYQVTQFGKPVTLSCSQTLNHNVMYWYQQKSSQAPKLLFHYYDKDFNNEADTPDNFQSRRPNTSFCFLDIRSPGLGDTAMYLCATSRDGTSGKETQYFGPGTRLLVL.

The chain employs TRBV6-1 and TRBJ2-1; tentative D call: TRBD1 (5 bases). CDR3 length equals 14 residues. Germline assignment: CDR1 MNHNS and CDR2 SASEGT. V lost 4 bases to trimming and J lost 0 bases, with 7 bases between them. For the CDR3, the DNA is TGTGCCAGCAGTGGACAGAACTCCTACAATGAGCAGTTCTTC. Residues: CASSGQNSYNEQFF.

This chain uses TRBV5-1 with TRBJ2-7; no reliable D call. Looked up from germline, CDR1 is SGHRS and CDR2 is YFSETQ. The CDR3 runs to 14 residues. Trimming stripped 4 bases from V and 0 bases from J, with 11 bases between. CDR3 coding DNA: TGCGCCAGCAGCCTGACTCCTAACTCCTACGAGCAGTACTTC. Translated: CASSLTPNSYEQYF.

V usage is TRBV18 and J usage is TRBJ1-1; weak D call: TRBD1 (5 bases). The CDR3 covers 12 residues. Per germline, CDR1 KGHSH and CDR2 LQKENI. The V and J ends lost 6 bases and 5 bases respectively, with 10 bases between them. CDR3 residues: CASSLRGTEAFF. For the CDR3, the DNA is TGTGCCAGCTCCCTTAGGGGTACTGAAGCTTTCTTT.

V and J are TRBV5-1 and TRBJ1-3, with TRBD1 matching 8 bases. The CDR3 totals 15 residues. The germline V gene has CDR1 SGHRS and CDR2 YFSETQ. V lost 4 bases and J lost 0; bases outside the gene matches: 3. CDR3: CASSRDRLSGNTIYF. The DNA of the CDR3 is TGCGCCAGCAGCCGGGACAGGCTCTCTGGAAACACCATATATTTT.

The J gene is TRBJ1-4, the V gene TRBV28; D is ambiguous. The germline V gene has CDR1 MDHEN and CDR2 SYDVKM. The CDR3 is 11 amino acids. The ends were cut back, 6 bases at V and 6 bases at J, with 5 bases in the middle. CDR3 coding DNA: TGTGCCAGCAGGGGCTATGAAAAACTGTTTTTT. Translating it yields CASRGYEKLFF. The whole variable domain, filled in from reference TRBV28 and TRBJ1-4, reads DVKVTQSSRYLVKRTGEKVFLECVQDMDHENMFWYRQDPGLGLRLIYFSYDVKMKEKGDIPEGYSVSREKKERFSLILESASTNQTSMYLCASRGYEKLFFGSGTQLSVL.

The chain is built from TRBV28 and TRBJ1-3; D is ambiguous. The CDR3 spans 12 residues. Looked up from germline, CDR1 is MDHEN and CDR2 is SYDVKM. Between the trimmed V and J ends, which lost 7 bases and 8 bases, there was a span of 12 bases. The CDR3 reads CASIDTGDTIYF. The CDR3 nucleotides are TGTGCCAGCATAGACACCGGAGACACCATATATTTT.

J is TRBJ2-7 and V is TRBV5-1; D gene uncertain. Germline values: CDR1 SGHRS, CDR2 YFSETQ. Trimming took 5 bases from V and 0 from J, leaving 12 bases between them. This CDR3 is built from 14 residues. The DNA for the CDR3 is TGCGCCAGCAGAAGACAAACCACCTCCTACGAGCAGTACTTC. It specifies CASRRQTTSYEQYF.

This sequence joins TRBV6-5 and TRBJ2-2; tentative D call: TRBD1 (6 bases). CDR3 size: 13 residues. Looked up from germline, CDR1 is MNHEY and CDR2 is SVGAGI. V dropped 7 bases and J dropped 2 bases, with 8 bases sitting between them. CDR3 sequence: CASTDRNTGELFF. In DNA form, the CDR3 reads TGTGCCAGCACGGACAGAAACACCGGGGAGCTGTTTTTT.

In DNA, the CDR3 is TGTGCCAGCAGCTTGGGAACAGGGACGTACCAAGAGACCCAGTACTTC. Protein product: CASSLGTGTYQETQYF. The chain recombines TRBV5-4 with TRBJ2-5; D perhaps matches TRBD1 (6 bases). V shed 0 bases and J shed 0 bases, with 12 bases lying between them. The CDR3 spans 16 residues. Germline V gene data show CDR1 as SGHNT and CDR2 as YYREEE (reference sequence).

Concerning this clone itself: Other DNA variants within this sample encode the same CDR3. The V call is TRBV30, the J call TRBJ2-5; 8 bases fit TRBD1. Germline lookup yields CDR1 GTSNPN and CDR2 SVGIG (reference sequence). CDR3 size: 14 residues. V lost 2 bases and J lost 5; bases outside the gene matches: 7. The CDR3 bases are TGTGCCTGGAGTCCCGGACAGGGTGGGGAGACCCAGTACTTC. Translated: CAWSPGQGGETQYF.

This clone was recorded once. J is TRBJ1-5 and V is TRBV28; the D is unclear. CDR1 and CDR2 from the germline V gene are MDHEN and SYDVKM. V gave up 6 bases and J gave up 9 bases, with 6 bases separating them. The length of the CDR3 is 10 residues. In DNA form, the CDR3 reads TGTGCCAGCAGCATTGGGCCCCAGCATTTT. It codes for CASSIGPQHF.

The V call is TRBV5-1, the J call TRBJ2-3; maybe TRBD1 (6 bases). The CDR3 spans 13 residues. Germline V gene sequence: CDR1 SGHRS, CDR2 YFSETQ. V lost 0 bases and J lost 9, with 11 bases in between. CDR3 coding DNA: TGCGCCAGCAGCTTGGCAGGGGAAGGGACGCAGTATTTT. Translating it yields CASSLAGEGTQYF.

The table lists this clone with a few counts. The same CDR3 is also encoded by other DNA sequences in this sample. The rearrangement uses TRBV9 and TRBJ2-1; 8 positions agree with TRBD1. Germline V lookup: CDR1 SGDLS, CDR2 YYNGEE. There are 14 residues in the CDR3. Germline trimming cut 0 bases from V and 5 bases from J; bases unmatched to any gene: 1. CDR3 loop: CASSVGQGNNEQFF. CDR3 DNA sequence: TGTGCCAGCAGCGTAGGACAGGGGAACAATGAGCAGTTCTTC.

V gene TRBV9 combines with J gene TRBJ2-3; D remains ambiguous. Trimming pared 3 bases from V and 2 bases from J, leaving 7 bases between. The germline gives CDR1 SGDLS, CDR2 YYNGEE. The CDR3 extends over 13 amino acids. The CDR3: CASSARNTDTQYF. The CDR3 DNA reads TGTGCCAGCAGCGCGCGAAACACAGATACGCAGTATTTT.

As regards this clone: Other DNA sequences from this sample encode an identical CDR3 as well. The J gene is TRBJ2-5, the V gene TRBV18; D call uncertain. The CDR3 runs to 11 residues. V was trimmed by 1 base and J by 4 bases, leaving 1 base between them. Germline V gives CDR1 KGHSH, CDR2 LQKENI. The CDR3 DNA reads TGTGCCAGCTCACCACGAGAGACCCAGTACTTC. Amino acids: CASSPRETQYF.

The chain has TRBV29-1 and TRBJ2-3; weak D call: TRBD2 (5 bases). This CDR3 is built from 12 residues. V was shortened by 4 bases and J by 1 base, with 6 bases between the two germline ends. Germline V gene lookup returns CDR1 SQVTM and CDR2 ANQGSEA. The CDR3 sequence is CSVVGGTDTQYF. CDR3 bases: TGCAGCGTTGTCGGGGGCACAGATACGCAGTATTTT.

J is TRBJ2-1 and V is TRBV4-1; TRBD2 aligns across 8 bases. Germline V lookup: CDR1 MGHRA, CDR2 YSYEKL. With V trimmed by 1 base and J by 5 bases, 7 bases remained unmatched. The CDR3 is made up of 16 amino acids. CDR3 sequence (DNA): TGCGCCAGCAGCCAAGTGAGCGGGGGCGGCCACAATGAGCAGTTCTTC. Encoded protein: CASSQVSGGGHNEQFF.

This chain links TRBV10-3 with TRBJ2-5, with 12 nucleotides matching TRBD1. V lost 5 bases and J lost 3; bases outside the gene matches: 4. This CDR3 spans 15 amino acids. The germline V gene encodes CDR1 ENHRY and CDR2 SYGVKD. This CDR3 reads CAISTGQGAEETQYF. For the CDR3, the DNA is TGTGCCATCAGTACGGGACAGGGGGCAGAAGAGACCCAGTACTTC.

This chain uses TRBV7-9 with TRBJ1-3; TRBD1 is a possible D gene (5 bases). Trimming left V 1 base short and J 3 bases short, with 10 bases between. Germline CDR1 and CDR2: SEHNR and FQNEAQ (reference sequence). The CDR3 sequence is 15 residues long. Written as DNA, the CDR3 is TGTGCCAGCAGCTTAGGTCCAGGGTTTGGAAACACCATATATTTT. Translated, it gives CASSLGPGFGNTIYF.

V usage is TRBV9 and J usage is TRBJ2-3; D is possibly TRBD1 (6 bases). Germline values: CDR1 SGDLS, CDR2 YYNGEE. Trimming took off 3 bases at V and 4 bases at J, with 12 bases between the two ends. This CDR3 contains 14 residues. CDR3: CASSARAGADTQYF. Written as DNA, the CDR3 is TGTGCCAGCAGCGCCCGGGCAGGGGCAGATACGCAGTATTTT. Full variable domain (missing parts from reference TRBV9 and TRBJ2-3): DSGVTQTPKHLITATGQRVTLRCSPRSGDLSVYWYQQSLDQGLQFLIQYYNGEERAKGNILERFSAQQFPDLHSELNLSSLELGDSALYFCASSARAGADTQYFGPGTRLTVL.

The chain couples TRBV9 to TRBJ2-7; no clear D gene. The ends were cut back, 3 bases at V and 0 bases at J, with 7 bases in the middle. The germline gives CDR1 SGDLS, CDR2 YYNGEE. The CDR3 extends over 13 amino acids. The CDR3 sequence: CASSAHNSYEQYF. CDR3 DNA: TGTGCCAGCAGCGCCCACAACTCCTACGAGCAGTACTTC. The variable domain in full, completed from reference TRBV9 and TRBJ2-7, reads DSGVTQTPKHLITATGQRVTLRCSPRSGDLSVYWYQQSLDQGLQFLIQYYNGEERAKGNILERFSAQQFPDLHSELNLSSLELGDSALYFCASSAHNSYEQYFGPGTRLTVT.

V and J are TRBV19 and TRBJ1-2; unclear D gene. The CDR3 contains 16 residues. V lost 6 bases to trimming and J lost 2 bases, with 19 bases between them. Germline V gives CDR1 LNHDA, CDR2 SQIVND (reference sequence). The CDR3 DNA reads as TGTGCCAGTAGGACGACTCCTCCCACGGGGAACTATGGCTACACCTTC. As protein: CASRTTPPTGNYGYTF.

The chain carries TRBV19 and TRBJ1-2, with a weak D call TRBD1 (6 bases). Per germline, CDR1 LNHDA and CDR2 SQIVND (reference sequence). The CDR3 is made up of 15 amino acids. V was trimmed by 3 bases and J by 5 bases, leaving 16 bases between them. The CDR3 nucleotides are TGTGCCAGTAGTATCTCAGGGGTCCCGGCTTATGGCTACACCTTC. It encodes CASSISGVPAYGYTF.

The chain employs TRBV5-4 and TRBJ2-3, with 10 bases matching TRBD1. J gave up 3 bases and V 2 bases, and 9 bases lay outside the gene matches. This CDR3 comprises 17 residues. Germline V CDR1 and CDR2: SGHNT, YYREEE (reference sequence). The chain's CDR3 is CASSLTPPGQGTDTQYF. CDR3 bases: TGTGCCAGCAGCTTAACTCCTCCGGGACAGGGGACAGATACGCAGTATTTT.

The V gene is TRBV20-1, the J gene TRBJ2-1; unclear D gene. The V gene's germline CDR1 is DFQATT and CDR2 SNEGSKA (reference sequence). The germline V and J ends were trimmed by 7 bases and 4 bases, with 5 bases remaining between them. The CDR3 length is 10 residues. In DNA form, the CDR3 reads TGCAGTGTAGATTACAATGAGCAGTTCTTC. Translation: CSVDYNEQFF.

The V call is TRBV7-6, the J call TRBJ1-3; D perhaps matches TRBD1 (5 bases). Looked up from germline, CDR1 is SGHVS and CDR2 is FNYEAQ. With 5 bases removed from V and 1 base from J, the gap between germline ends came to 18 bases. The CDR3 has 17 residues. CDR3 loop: CASSARPGVGSGNTIYF. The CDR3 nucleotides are TGTGCCAGCAGCGCCAGACCGGGGGTAGGGTCTGGAAACACCATATATTTT.

The CDR3 protein is CSVGSLEGANVLTF. Here the CDR3 DNA reads TGCAGCGTTGGCTCTCTTGAAGGGGCCAACGTCCTGACTTTC. The V call is TRBV29-1, the J call TRBJ2-6; D unclear. The CDR3 is 14 residues long. V shed 4 bases and J shed 4 bases, with 11 bases lying between them. Germline assignment: CDR1 SQVTM and CDR2 ANQGSEA.